This entry describes one T cell receptor (beta chain). The sequenced template was cDNA made from the entire isolated RNA. TCRdb's table, derived via immunoSEQ multiplex PCR, lists solely in-frame clones and lacks some. The data show roughly 230,000 clones, around 9.6% seen once. This sample was included in a study of beta chain features in type 1 diabetes. From germline, CDR1 is WSHSY and CDR2 SAAADI. The germline V and J ends were trimmed by 8 bases and 2 bases, with 19 bases remaining between them. This CDR3 spans 15 amino acids. The origin of this receptor is a woman between 18 and 30 years old in good health. The specimen was naive CD4+ T cells from blood. The chain is built from TRBV10-2 and TRBJ2-7; perhaps TRBD1 as D (5 bases). The CDR3 is CASLGAVGGTYEQYF. CDR3 sequence (DNA): TGCGCCAGCTTAGGGGCCGTGGGCGGCACCTACGAGCAGTACTTC.